This T cell receptor (beta chain) was recorded in a study of blood T cell repertoires in COVID-19. Trimming took 1 base from V and 10 from J, leaving 14 bases between them. Germline values: CDR1 SEHNR, CDR2 FQNEAQ (reference sequence). This CDR3 region has 14 residues. Assay: immunoSEQ multiplex PCR; the TCRdb copy retains only in-frame clones and omits some. This table holds 90,000 to 120,000 clones, around 89% found once. The material sequenced was peripheral blood. The chain links TRBV7-9 to TRBJ2-1; weak D call: TRBD2 (6 bases). The source of this sequence is a man aged 40-49 years with active or convalescent COVID-19. CDR3 region: CASSLGSGLGEQFF. In DNA, the CDR3 is TGTGCCAGCAGCTTAGGGAGCGGGTTGGGGGAGCAGTTCTTC. Combining the CDR3 with reference TRBV7-9 and TRBJ2-1 gives the whole variable domain DTGVSQNPRHKITKRGQNVTFRCDPISEHNRLYWYRQTLGQGPEFLTYFQNEAQLEKSRLLSDRFSAERPKGSFSTLEIQRTEQGDSAMYLCASSLGSGLGEQFFGPGTRLTVL.